The entry below gives a single T cell receptor (beta chain) sequence along with its context. Amplification of TCR beta CDR3 regions used RNA transcripts. Second-round multiplex PCR came after a first-round RT-PCR that employed HTBI primers. MiXCR, applied by TCRdb to the multiplex PCR reads, yields one record per CDR3 protein. The table shows hundreds of thousands of distinct CDR3 sequences, with around 42% occurring only once. The sample comes from a study of Graves' ophthalmopathy and Graves' hyperthyroidism. Study details: Untreated patients at initial diagnosis provided peripheral blood.

The diagnosis combined clinical symptoms, thyroxine, TRAb, thyroid ultrasound and orbital computed tomography scans. Looked up from germline, CDR1 is SGHTA and CDR2 is FQGNSA. This CDR3 has 16 residues. With 5 bases clipped from V and 1 base from J, the junction kept 3 bases outside the gene matches. Source material: peripheral blood. The clonotype originates from an adult man with Graves' ophthalmopathy. The V gene is TRBV7-2, the J gene TRBJ2-2; 11 nucleotides line up with TRBD2. As DNA, the CDR3 is TGTGCCAGCAGCCCTACTAGCGGGGGGAACACCGGGGAGCTGTTTTTT. Translating gives CASSPTSGGNTGELFF.